This T cell receptor beta chain was identified during a study of T cells in Graves' hyperthyroidism and ophthalmopathy. A note on this clonotype: Its specificity is not known.

RNA transcripts provided the source from which TCR beta CDR3 regions were amplified. During a first-round RT-PCR of the TCR CDR3, the HTBI primer set was used. TCRdb redid the calling of the multiplex PCR reads with MiXCR, one entry per CDR3 protein. The data contain 450,000 to 700,000 distinct CDR3 sequences, more than 45% of them singletons. Looked up from germline, CDR1 is SQVTM and CDR2 is ANQGSEA. The V segment lost 7 bases and the J segment 5 bases; nucleotides outside the gene matches: 7. The CDR3 has 13 residues. Researchers defined stable Graves' hyperthyroidism as no ophthalmopathy progression within 18 months. Each diagnosis drew on symptoms, thyroxine, TRAb, thyroid ultrasound and orbital computed tomography findings. Whole-study results and caveats: Blood also carried most thyroid clonotypes expanded above 0.001.

The TCR originated in a woman aged 18-29 years with Graves' hyperthyroidism. Sample: peripheral blood or thyroid tissue (not recorded which). J is TRBJ1-5 and V is TRBV29-1; 8 bases align to TRBD1. CDR3 region: CSARQGQDQPQHF. DNA of the CDR3: TGCAGCGCTAGACAGGGGCAAGATCAGCCCCAGCATTTT.